Following are 26 T cell receptor beta chains from one sample sequenced in a study of T cell changes during pregnancy in multiple sclerosis. The assay was immunoSEQ multiplex PCR, and TCRdb's table has in-frame clones only and misses some. This sample yields about 74,000 clones, of which roughly 90% are seen a single time; 1.4% belongs to the top ten. The sequencing here drew on peripheral blood, taken in the third trimester of pregnancy. These receptor sequences come from a female donor with multiple sclerosis, enrolled in a pregnancy study.

V and J are TRBV4-1 and TRBJ1-4, with a weak D call TRBD1 (6 bases). The germline V gene encodes CDR1 MGHRA and CDR2 YSYEKL. This CDR3 comprises 14 residues. Trimming took 0 bases from V and 5 from J, leaving 7 bases between them. The CDR3 region has the DNA TGCGCCAGCAGCCAAGAAGGACAGAATGAAAAACTGTTTTTT. Translation: CASSQEGQNEKLFF.

This chain connects TRBV11-2 to TRBJ1-6, with TRBD1 matching over 11 bases. The CDR3 spans 14 residues. Germline loops: CDR1 SGHAT, CDR2 FQNNGV. Unmatched junction bases numbered 2, after V lost 4 bases and J lost 9 bases. This CDR3 reads CASSSDRGPSPLHF. DNA for the CDR3: TGTGCCAGCAGCTCGGACAGGGGGCCTTCACCCCTCCACTTT.

In its sample, this clone was seen once. The rearrangement joins TRBV13 to TRBJ1-1, with TRBD1 matching 7 bases. The CDR3 has 15 residues. CDR1 PRHDT and CDR2 FYEKMQ come from the germline V gene (reference sequence). V was clipped by 3 bases and J by 7 bases; unmatched bases: 11. The DNA for the CDR3 is TGTGCCAGCAGCTTTGGTTTGGGACAGCACTTTGAAGCTTTCTTT. The encoded protein is CASSFGLGQHFEAFF.

This clone was observed a few times. The chain carries TRBV2 and TRBJ1-5; D is ambiguous. V was clipped by 8 bases and J by 1 base, with 9 bases between them. The CDR3 loop spans 13 amino acids. CDR1 SNHLY and CDR2 FYNNEI come from the germline V gene. This chain's CDR3 is CASAGESNQPQHF. The CDR3 DNA sequence: TGTGCCAGCGCGGGCGAGAGCAATCAGCCCCAGCATTTT.

The chain uses TRBV28 and TRBJ1-2; D remains ambiguous. CDR1 and CDR2 from the germline V gene are MDHEN and SYDVKM. This CDR3 comprises 12 residues. Trimming left V 6 bases short and J 1 base short, with 6 bases between. The CDR3 is CASSTDNYGYTF. CDR3 DNA sequence: TGTGCCAGCAGCACAGATAACTATGGCTACACCTTC.

The chain carries TRBV5-1 and TRBJ1-1; D is undetermined. V lost 0 bases to trimming and J lost 0 bases, with 6 bases between them. This CDR3 comprises 14 residues. CDR1 and CDR2 (germline): SGHRS, YFSETQ. The CDR3 reads CASSLVQMNTEAFF. In DNA, the CDR3 is TGCGCCAGCAGCTTGGTTCAGATGAACACTGAAGCTTTCTTT.

A single count supports this clone. The chain uses TRBV28 and TRBJ1-2, with 11 bases aligning to TRBD1. The CDR3 has 13 residues. Trimming removed 8 bases from V and 3 bases from J; junction bases left unmatched: 2. Per the germline V gene, CDR1 is MDHEN and CDR2 is SYDVKM. The CDR3 reads CASGTGGHYGYTF. CDR3 coding DNA: TGTGCCAGCGGGACAGGGGGTCACTATGGCTACACCTTC.

V is TRBV2 and J is TRBJ1-2; D is uncertain. V was trimmed by 6 bases and J by 6 bases, leaving 11 bases between them. This CDR3 has 12 residues. The germline V gene encodes CDR1 SNHLY and CDR2 FYNNEI. As DNA, the CDR3 is TGTGCCAGCAGGCGCACCCTCGATGGCTACACCTTC. The encoded protein is CASRRTLDGYTF.

The rearrangement uses TRBV23-1 and TRBJ1-5; D is unresolved. TRBV23-1 is placed among ORFs of uncertain function. The CDR3 has 17 amino acids. Trimming removed 1 base from V and 0 bases from J, with 13 bases in between. CDR3 DNA sequence: TGCGCCAGCAGTCAATGCGTCCGGGGATATAGCAATCAGCCCCAGCATTTT. It specifies CASSQCVRGYSNQPQHF.

The chain is built from TRBV19 and TRBJ1-2, with D perhaps TRBD1 (6 bases). V lost 8 bases, J lost 6 bases, and 16 bases lay in between. Germline CDR1 LNHDA, CDR2 SQIVND (reference sequence). The CDR3 contains 13 residues. Here the CDR3 reads CASFAGGLDGYTF. The DNA for the CDR3 is TGTGCCAGTTTTGCGGGGGGCTTAGATGGCTACACCTTC.

The V and J genes are TRBV27 and TRBJ1-1, with no clear D. The V end was cut by 6 bases, the J end by 5 bases, with 13 bases between. Germline CDR1 MNHEY, CDR2 SMNVEV (reference sequence). CDR3 size: 13 residues. In nucleotides, the CDR3 is TGTGCCAGCAGGTGGGCGGGGTCGACTGAAGCTTTCTTT. It is translated as CASRWAGSTEAFF.

The J gene is TRBJ2-3, the V gene TRBV16, with D perhaps TRBD2 (7 bases). The CDR3 extends over 16 amino acids. Germline V CDR1 and CDR2: KGHSY, FQNENV. Trimming pared 0 bases from V and 1 base from J, leaving 11 bases between. This CDR3 reads CASSQSGGLGTDTQYF. CDR3 DNA sequence: TGTGCCAGCAGCCAATCCGGGGGGCTCGGCACAGATACGCAGTATTTT.

The J gene is TRBJ2-7, the V gene TRBV21-1; TRBD1, as called in the table, went unchecked against the DNA. TRBV21-1 is a pseudogene locus. The CDR3 extends over 22 amino acids. CDR3 protein: CASSKALSFPRDRILGAYEQYF. In DNA form, the CDR3 reads TGTGCCAGCAGCAAAGCGCTTTCCTTCCCCCGGGACAGAATCTTAGGCGCCTACGAGCAGTACTTC.

This clone has a single count. This chain joins TRBV10-3 and TRBJ1-2; D perhaps matches TRBD1 (5 bases). Looked up from germline, CDR1 is ENHRY and CDR2 is SYGVKD. The length of the CDR3 is 12 residues. V shed 4 bases and J shed 7 bases, with 10 bases lying between them. CDR3 coding DNA: TGTGCCATCAGTGTTCAGGGACTTGGCTACACCTTC. Its translation is CAISVQGLGYTF.

The J gene is TRBJ1-2, the V gene TRBV6-5; 11 positions match TRBD1. The CDR3 spans 14 residues. From germline, CDR1 is MNHEY and CDR2 SVGAGI. Losses at the gene ends were 4 bases for V and 4 bases for J; bases not matched to a gene: 2. This chain's CDR3 is CASSSGQGVYGYTF. In DNA, the CDR3 is TGTGCCAGCAGTTCGGGACAGGGGGTCTATGGCTACACCTTC.

The CDR3 coding sequence is TGTGCCAGCAGCTTAGGGCTAGCGGGGGATACGCAGTATTTT. Amino acids: CASSLGLAGDTQYF. This chain connects TRBV7-9 to TRBJ2-3; 9 bases fit TRBD2. This CDR3 has 14 amino acids. Trimming took 1 base from V and 6 from J; bases not matched to a gene: 2. The germline CDR1 and CDR2 sequences are SEHNR and FQNEAQ (reference sequence).

This chain connects TRBV7-2 to TRBJ1-4; D is perhaps TRBD1 (5 bases). There are 14 residues in the CDR3. CDR1 and CDR2 from the germline V gene are SGHTA and FQGNSA. Trimming cost V 3 bases and J 5 bases, with 10 bases left between them. CDR3 residues: CASSLTANNEKLFF. CDR3 bases: TGTGCCAGCAGCTTGACAGCTAACAATGAAAAACTGTTTTTT. The full variable domain, its missing parts supplied by reference TRBV7-2 and TRBJ1-4, is GAGVSQSPSNKVTEKGKDVELRCDPISGHTALYWYRQSLGQGLEFLIYFQGNSAPDKSGLPSDRFSAERTGGSVSTLTIQRTQQEDSAVYLCASSLTANNEKLFFGSGTQLSVL.

The rearrangement joins TRBV7-9 to TRBJ1-1, with TRBD1 as a possible D gene (6 bases). Germline V gene sequence: CDR1 SEHNR, CDR2 FQNEAQ (reference sequence). Trimming took off 1 base at V and 3 bases at J, with 9 bases between the two ends. This CDR3 is built from 14 residues. The CDR3 nucleotides are TGTGCCAGCAGCTTAGGACAGGAAGACACTGAAGCTTTCTTT. It specifies CASSLGQEDTEAFF.

J is TRBJ2-1 and V is TRBV5-4; D perhaps matches TRBD2 (6 bases). V was shortened by 2 bases and J by 0 bases, with 9 bases between the two germline ends. The length of the CDR3 is 15 residues. Germline CDR1 SGHNT, CDR2 YYREEE (reference sequence). The CDR3: CASSFSGDSYNEQFF. CDR3 sequence (DNA): TGTGCCAGCAGCTTTTCGGGGGACTCCTACAATGAGCAGTTCTTC.

The chain is built from TRBV7-3 and TRBJ1-1, with D uncertain. Germline-derived CDR1 and CDR2 are SGHTA and FQGTGA. Trimming shortened V by 2 bases and J by 0 bases, and 7 bases separated the two germline ends. CDR3 length: 14 amino acids. The CDR3, as DNA: TGTGCCAGCAGCTTAGACATAGTGAACACTGAAGCTTTCTTT. It translates to CASSLDIVNTEAFF.

The chain has TRBV6-1 and TRBJ1-4; D may be TRBD1 (5 bases). The CDR3 totals 14 residues. Trimming removed 1 base at V and 8 bases at J, with 11 bases between. Germline V CDR1 and CDR2: MNHNS, SASEGT. The CDR3 here is CASSEVGWGEKLFF. The CDR3 bases are TGTGCCAGCAGTGAAGTCGGGTGGGGCGAAAAACTGTTTTTT.

The V and J genes are TRBV6-6 and TRBJ1-1, with TRBD1 matching over 8 bases. The CDR3 sequence is 15 residues long. V lost 4 bases and J lost 3; bases outside the gene matches: 7. The germline V gene encodes CDR1 MNHNY and CDR2 SVGAGI (reference sequence). The CDR3, as DNA: TGTGCCAGCAGTTCGTCGACAGGGGTAGACACTGAAGCTTTCTTT. This codes for CASSSSTGVDTEAFF.

This chain connects TRBV9 to TRBJ2-3, with D maybe TRBD2 (6 bases). CDR3 length: 15 residues. Deletions cut 2 bases from V and 0 bases from J, with 10 bases between. The germline gives CDR1 SGDLS, CDR2 YYNGEE. CDR3 amino acids: CASSVPGTSTDTQYF. As DNA, the CDR3 is TGTGCCAGCAGCGTGCCCGGGACTAGCACAGATACGCAGTATTTT.

The chain carries TRBV20-1 and TRBJ2-1; TRBD1 might be the D (5 bases). The V end was cut by 2 bases, the J end by 10 bases, with 9 bases between. The CDR3 is 11 residues long. Germline V lookup: CDR1 DFQATT, CDR2 SNEGSKA (reference sequence). CDR3 loop: CSARRGIEQFF. The CDR3, as DNA: TGCAGTGCTAGAAGGGGCATAGAGCAGTTCTTC.

The chain uses TRBV7-6 and TRBJ1-1; no definite D call. With 5 bases removed from V and 3 bases from J, the gap between germline ends came to 13 bases. Germline CDR1 and CDR2: SGHVS and FNYEAQ. The CDR3 contains 14 residues. CDR3 sequence reads: CASSPGRWHTEAFF. The CDR3 nucleotides read TGTGCCAGCAGCCCTGGCCGATGGCACACTGAAGCTTTCTTT.

J is TRBJ2-1 and V is TRBV6-4, with TRBD1 matching 9 bases. J was trimmed by 9 bases and V by 4 bases; bases with no gene match: 4. This CDR3 has 13 residues. The germline CDR1 and CDR2 sequences are MRHNA and SNTAGT. CDR3 region: CASSGQGGREQFF. CDR3 bases: TGTGCCAGCAGTGGACAGGGGGGGCGTGAGCAGTTCTTC.